The 24 T cell receptor beta chains reported below all come from one sample, sequenced in a study of shared clonotypes between healthy human individuals (dated by TCRdb to 2020 to 2021). CD8 naive samples were obtained by positive selection for CCR7 among CD45RO-negative cells, yielding a CD45RA+CCR7+ population from which TemRA cells were excluded. Libraries were constructed by the immunoSEQ multiplex PCR assay. TCRdb took over this immuneACCESS table, retaining in-frame rearrangements with V and J assigned. Such tables are incomplete; in checked studies, under half of the missing clones stem from an unresolved V gene, and the remainder is unexplained. The sample contains 2 million or so clones, roughly 95% of them found a single time. The ten largest make up approximately 1.2% of the sample. Sequencing used naive CD8+ T cells sorted from blood. In light of the paper, this sample's cell subset or site label describes: CD45RA+CCR7+. These receptors all come from a man younger than 35 in good health.

The V call is TRBV15, the J call TRBJ1-1; no firm D call. Germline lookup yields CDR1 LNHNV and CDR2 YYDKDF (reference sequence). V dropped 0 bases and J dropped 4 bases, with 6 bases sitting between them. This CDR3 has 13 residues. This CDR3 is CATSREWGTEAFF. DNA of the CDR3: TGTGCCACCAGCAGAGAGTGGGGCACTGAAGCTTTCTTT. Based on the CDR3 plus reference TRBV15 and TRBJ1-1, the full variable domain is DAMVIQNPRYQVTQFGKPVTLSCSQTLNHNVMYWYQQKSSQAPKLLFHYYDKDFNNEADTPDNFQSRRPNTSFCFLDIRSPGLGDTAMYLCATSREWGTEAFFGQGTRLTVV.

The gene calls are TRBV27 and TRBJ2-4, with TRBD1 matching over 8 bases. CDR1 and CDR2 (germline): MNHEY, SMNVEV (reference sequence). With 5 bases clipped from V and 0 bases from J, the junction kept 6 bases outside the gene matches. This CDR3 has 16 amino acids. CDR3 sequence: CASSTLTGVAKNIQYF. DNA of the CDR3: TGTGCCAGCAGTACTTTGACAGGGGTAGCCAAAAACATTCAGTACTTC.

The chain recombines TRBV7-9 with TRBJ1-1; possible D gene TRBD1, 5 bases. The CDR3 length is 14 residues. In germline, CDR1 is SEHNR, CDR2 FQNEAQ (reference sequence). Trimming removed 5 bases from V and 9 bases from J, with 19 bases in between. CDR3 protein: CASSAEGPPTKAFF. The CDR3 coding sequence is TGTGCCAGCAGCGCAGAGGGGCCCCCCACCAAAGCTTTCTTT.

The V call is TRBV5-6, the J call TRBJ2-3; TRBD1 matches 9 bases. There are 15 residues in the CDR3. Germline CDR1 reads SGHDT; CDR2 reads YYEEEE. V was clipped by 4 bases and J by 3 bases; unmatched bases: 6. This CDR3 reads CASSRDREGTDTQYF. The CDR3 nucleotides are TGTGCCAGCAGCAGGGACAGGGAGGGGACAGATACGCAGTATTTT. The variable domain in full, with the rest retrieved from reference TRBV5-6 and TRBJ2-3, is DAGVTQSPTHLIKTRGQQVTLRCSPKSGHDTVSWYQQALGQGPQFIFQYYEEEERQRGNFPDRFSGHQFPNYSSELNVNALLLGDSALYLCASSRDREGTDTQYFGPGTRLTVL.

This chain links TRBV4-1 with TRBJ2-5, with TRBD2 matching 10 bases. V was pared by 4 bases and J by 7 bases, with 18 bases of the junction left unmatched. Per the germline V gene, CDR1 is MGHRA and CDR2 is YSYEKL. The CDR3 runs 18 residues. This CDR3 is CASSPRPGLADPLGTQYF. CDR3 coding DNA: TGCGCCAGCAGCCCCCGCCCCGGACTAGCGGACCCCTTGGGGACCCAGTACTTC.

The chain combines TRBV30 with TRBJ1-5, with 9 bases matching TRBD1. The junction had 9 bases not matched to a gene; V was cut back by 3 bases and J by 3 bases. The CDR3 covers 16 residues. The germline V gene has CDR1 GTSNPN and CDR2 SVGIG (reference sequence). The CDR3 region has the DNA TGTGCCTGGAGCTTCCAACAGGGGGCAGACAATCAGCCCCAGCATTTT. As protein: CAWSFQQGADNQPQHF.

The chain couples TRBV6-5 to TRBJ2-7; D gene unclear. Germline V gives CDR1 MNHEY, CDR2 SVGAGI. CDR3 length: 12 residues. V shed 10 bases and J shed 3 bases, with 13 bases lying between them. The CDR3: CATLGRYYEQYF. Here the CDR3 DNA reads TGTGCCACCCTAGGACGCTACTACGAGCAGTACTTC.

DNA for the CDR3: TGTGCCAGCAGCTTGCTCGAGGGACTTTCTACCTACGAGCAGTACTTC. It is translated as CASSLLEGLSTYEQYF. The V and J genes are TRBV5-4 and TRBJ2-7; TRBD2 is a possible D gene (6 bases). V lost 1 base and J lost 2, with 16 bases in between. CDR1 SGHNT and CDR2 YYREEE come from the germline V gene (reference sequence). The CDR3 is 16 residues long.

A note on this clone: At the DNA level, this CDR3 is encoded by other sequences in the same sample as well. The V call is TRBV5-1, the J call TRBJ2-1; perhaps TRBD1 as D (5 bases). Germline CDR1 reads SGHRS; CDR2 reads YFSETQ. The CDR3 is 15 amino acids. V lost 0 bases and J 0 bases, leaving 7 bases between the germline ends. DNA of the CDR3: TGCGCCAGCAGCTTGGAAAGGGGCTCCTACAATGAGCAGTTCTTC. This sequence encodes CASSLERGSYNEQFF.

This chain uses TRBV7-9 with TRBJ1-2; possibly TRBD1 for D (5 bases). This CDR3 is built from 15 residues. Germline V gene sequence: CDR1 SEHNR, CDR2 FQNEAQ (reference sequence). Trimming took off 4 bases at V and 8 bases at J, with 20 bases between the two ends. The CDR3 protein is CASSSSLGAQEGYTF. CDR3 in DNA: TGTGCCAGCAGCTCCTCCCTTGGGGCCCAGGAAGGCTACACCTTC.

J is TRBJ2-5 and V is TRBV6-5; no clear D gene. The V end was cut by 1 base, the J end by 4 bases, with 7 bases between. This CDR3 spans 13 amino acids. Germline V gene lookup returns CDR1 MNHEY and CDR2 SVGAGI. The CDR3 DNA follows: TGTGCCAGCAGTTACTTCTTGGGAGAGACCCAGTACTTC. As protein: CASSYFLGETQYF.

The J gene is TRBJ2-7, the V gene TRBV28, with D hard to call. In germline, CDR1 is MDHEN, CDR2 SYDVKM. V lost 3 bases and J 1 base, leaving 13 bases between the germline ends. This CDR3 contains 15 residues. CDR3 sequence reads: CASSLIEQPSYEQYF. CDR3 sequence (DNA): TGTGCCAGCAGTTTGATTGAACAGCCGTCCTACGAGCAGTACTTC.

The genes are TRBV6-5 and TRBJ2-7; 10 positions match TRBD1. V shed 5 bases, J shed 4 bases, and the junction held 8 bases outside the gene matches. The germline V gene encodes CDR1 MNHEY and CDR2 SVGAGI. The length of the CDR3 is 15 residues. The CDR3 DNA reads TGTGCCAGCAGTCAACCGGGACAGGGGTTTTACGAGCAGTACTTC. Its translation is CASSQPGQGFYEQYF.

V and J are TRBV28 and TRBJ2-3; TRBD2 matches 10 bases. From germline, CDR1 is MDHEN and CDR2 SYDVKM. Losses at the gene ends were 6 bases for V and 5 bases for J; bases not matched to a gene: 20. This CDR3 comprises 19 residues. CDR3 nucleotide sequence: TGTGCCAGCAGCCCAACATGGGGAGCGGGAGGGCCTCAAGGAGATACGCAGTATTTT. Protein sequence: CASSPTWGAGGPQGDTQYF.

J is TRBJ2-7 and V is TRBV19; D may correspond to TRBD1 or TRBD2 (5 bases each). The CDR3 is made up of 14 amino acids. Per germline, CDR1 LNHDA and CDR2 SQIVND (reference sequence). The germline V and J ends were trimmed by 6 bases and 2 bases, with 14 bases remaining between them. In DNA form, the CDR3 reads TGTGCCAGTAGCTTAGCTTGGGGGACCTACGAGCAGTACTTC. Translating it yields CASSLAWGTYEQYF.

V gene TRBV4-3 combines with J gene TRBJ1-4; 11 bases align to TRBD1. J lost 7 bases, V lost 3 bases, and 7 bases had no gene match. Germline assignment: CDR1 LGHNA and CDR2 YSLEER. The CDR3 sequence is 16 residues long. CDR3 nucleotide sequence: TGCGCCAGCAGCCAGGGGACAGGGGGAAGGGGTGAAAAACTGTTTTTT. Its protein product is CASSQGTGGRGEKLFF.

V is TRBV2 and J is TRBJ2-1; D is undetermined. The CDR3 totals 12 residues. V was clipped by 6 bases and J by 9 bases, with 12 bases between them. CDR1 is SNHLY and CDR2 is FYNNEI in the germline V gene. This CDR3 reads CASSGESGEQFF. The CDR3 DNA follows: TGTGCCAGCAGCGGAGAGTCGGGTGAGCAGTTCTTC.

This clone was detected once. This CDR3 is also generated by other DNA sequences in the sample. The V call is TRBV30, the J call TRBJ2-1; TRBD2 might be the D (5 bases). V lost 0 bases and J lost 3, with 6 bases in between. This CDR3 has 13 residues. The germline gives CDR1 GTSNPN, CDR2 SVGIG (reference sequence). The CDR3 DNA is TGTGCCTGGAGTGTACTAGGCTACAATGAGCAGTTCTTC. Translated: CAWSVLGYNEQFF.

This chain joins TRBV2 and TRBJ2-7; D uncertain. Germline values: CDR1 SNHLY, CDR2 FYNNEI. The CDR3 length is 11 residues. V lost 3 bases to trimming and J lost 6 bases, with 6 bases between them. In DNA form, the CDR3 reads TGTGCCAGCAGTGACCCGGGCGAGCAGTACTTC. Translating it yields CASSDPGEQYF.

CDR3 DNA: TGTGCCAGCAGCTTGACGGGACATTTAAACGGAAACATTCAGTACTTC. As protein: CASSLTGHLNGNIQYF. The V and J genes are TRBV5-6 and TRBJ2-4; maybe TRBD1 (6 bases). The CDR3 is 16 amino acids. Germline loops: CDR1 SGHDT, CDR2 YYEEEE. V was cut by 1 base and J by 6 bases, with 17 bases left in between.

For the CDR3, the DNA is TGTGCCAGCAGTGACGTGAAGGGACAGGGAGTACAGGGGGAGCTGTTTTTT. It specifies CASSDVKGQGVQGELFF. The V and J genes are TRBV25-1 and TRBJ2-2; TRBD1 aligns across 9 bases. V lost 3 bases and J lost 8; bases outside the gene matches: 13. There are 17 residues in the CDR3. Germline V lookup: CDR1 MGHDK, CDR2 SYGVNS.

The rearrangement joins TRBV28 to TRBJ1-1; perhaps TRBD1 as D (6 bases). This CDR3 contains 14 residues. V gave up 7 bases and J gave up 3 bases, with 15 bases separating them. The germline gives CDR1 MDHEN, CDR2 SYDVKM. The CDR3 DNA reads as TGTGCCAGCAACTTTTGGGGGGCGCACACTGAAGCTTTCTTT. Its protein is CASNFWGAHTEAFF.

The chain uses TRBV5-6 and TRBJ2-7; 8 bases line up with TRBD1. Germline CDR1 and CDR2: SGHDT and YYEEEE. The CDR3 has 14 residues. Germline trimming cut 1 base from V and 5 bases from J; bases unmatched to any gene: 5. The CDR3 region is CASSLQGAIDEQYF. In nucleotides, the CDR3 is TGTGCCAGCAGCTTGCAGGGGGCTATCGACGAGCAGTACTTC.

This chain links TRBV6-5 with TRBJ2-2; D may be TRBD1 (6 bases). Germline V gene lookup returns CDR1 MNHEY and CDR2 SVGAGI. This CDR3 region has 16 residues. V was trimmed by 0 bases and J by 6 bases, leaving 14 bases between them. The CDR3 here is CASSYSAGEFAGELFF. DNA for the CDR3: TGTGCCAGCAGTTACTCGGCAGGGGAGTTTGCCGGGGAGCTGTTTTTT.